Listed here are 25 T cell receptor beta chains from one sample, sequenced in a study of blood T cell repertoires in COVID-19. Sequencing was performed with immunoSEQ multiplex PCR; in TCRdb, only in-frame clones are kept and a portion is missing. The table records roughly 260,000 clones, 91% of them present only once. Sequenced sample: peripheral blood. The origin of the receptors is a person aged 18 to 35 with COVID-19, enrolled during active disease.

Notes on this clone: The same CDR3 can be traced to other DNA sequences in this sample. The chain combines TRBV24-1 with TRBJ1-2; 7 bases are shared with TRBD1. The CDR3 extends over 14 amino acids. Germline V lookup: CDR1 KGHDR, CDR2 SFDVKD. V was clipped by 4 bases and J by 4 bases; unmatched bases: 5. Here the CDR3 reads CATSDPGQVYGYTF. Written as DNA, the CDR3 is TGTGCCACCAGTGACCCTGGACAGGTCTATGGCTACACCTTC.

The J gene is TRBJ2-5, the V gene TRBV27, with unresolved D. The CDR3 sequence is 13 residues long. Looked up from germline, CDR1 is MNHEY and CDR2 is SMNVEV (reference sequence). The V end lost 0 bases, the J end lost 4 bases, and 6 bases lay between the germline ends. The CDR3 sequence is CASSLSAPETQYF. The CDR3 DNA follows: TGTGCCAGCAGTTTATCGGCCCCAGAGACCCAGTACTTC.

V gene TRBV19 combines with J gene TRBJ1-2; weak D call: TRBD1 (6 bases). Trimming cost V 6 bases and J 4 bases, with 21 bases left between them. CDR1 is LNHDA and CDR2 is SQIVND in the germline V gene (reference sequence). The CDR3 extends over 16 amino acids. CDR3 sequence: CASSQDTGGDPYGYTF. The CDR3 DNA is TGTGCCAGTAGCCAGGACACTGGGGGCGACCCCTATGGCTACACCTTC.

The rearrangement joins TRBV5-4 to TRBJ1-4; TRBD1 matches at 8 bases. V lost 3 bases, J lost 8 bases, and 9 bases stayed unmatched. Germline assignment: CDR1 SGHNT and CDR2 YYREEE (reference sequence). The CDR3 extends over 15 amino acids. The CDR3 DNA follows: TGTGCCAGCAGCTCTTGGAGGGACAGGAACGAAAAACTGTTTTTT. It encodes CASSSWRDRNEKLFF.

As DNA, the CDR3 is TGTGCCAGCAGTTCGGACAGACTCCAAGAGACCCAGTACTTC. Translated, it gives CASSSDRLQETQYF. This chain links TRBV28 with TRBJ2-5; possibly TRBD1 for D (6 bases). Germline V gene sequence: CDR1 MDHEN, CDR2 SYDVKM. V was trimmed by 4 bases and J by 1 base, leaving 10 bases between them. The CDR3 totals 14 residues.

The chain has TRBV2 and TRBJ1-4; the D gene is possibly TRBD1 (6 bases). Germline V gene sequence: CDR1 SNHLY, CDR2 FYNNEI. Trimming took off 8 bases at V and 1 base at J, with 11 bases between the two ends. CDR3 length equals 14 residues. Here the CDR3 reads CASHQQGTNEKLFF. The DNA of the CDR3 is TGTGCCAGCCACCAACAGGGAACTAATGAAAAACTGTTTTTT.

This clone was picked up a small number of times. The V gene is TRBV3-1 (or the pseudogene TRBV3-2), the J gene TRBJ1-2; 8 bases line up with TRBD1. The CDR3 is 13 amino acids. The germline V gene encodes CDR1 LGHDT and CDR2 YNNKEL (reference sequence). V gave up 4 bases and J gave up 5 bases; unmatched junction bases: 3. The CDR3 nucleotides are TGTGCCAGCAGCCCTCAGGGGGCTTATGGCTACACCTTC. Residues: CASSPQGAYGYTF.

The chain couples TRBV24-1 to TRBJ2-7, with D possibly matching TRBD2 (7 bases). V lost 3 bases and J lost 4, with 18 bases in between. Germline CDR1 is KGHDR and CDR2 is SFDVKD. The CDR3 has 16 amino acids. DNA of the CDR3: TGTGCCACCAGTGATCCCCACAGGGAGGGTAGGTACGAGCAGTACTTC. Protein sequence: CATSDPHREGRYEQYF.

This clone is a singleton in its sample. This chain joins TRBV5-4 and TRBJ2-3; D call uncertain. Germline CDR1 is SGHNT and CDR2 is YYREEE (reference sequence). The CDR3 covers 12 residues. The V end was cut by 4 bases, the J end by 0 bases, with 3 bases between. CDR3 residues: CASSPSTDTQYF. The CDR3 DNA follows: TGTGCCAGCAGCCCGAGCACAGATACGCAGTATTTT. The variable domain in full, completed from reference TRBV5-4 and TRBJ2-3, reads ETGVTQSPTHLIKTRGQQVTLRCSSQSGHNTVSWYQQALGQGPQFIFQYYREEENGRGNFPPRFSGLQFPNYSSELNVNALELDDSALYLCASSPSTDTQYFGPGTRLTVL.

The chain uses TRBV14 and TRBJ2-2; D is undetermined. V gave up 5 bases and J gave up 3 bases, with 13 bases separating them. This CDR3 comprises 15 residues. Germline V gene sequence: CDR1 SGHDN, CDR2 FVKESK. CDR3 in amino acids: CASSIVPPDTGELFF. CDR3 sequence (DNA): TGTGCCAGCAGCATAGTACCTCCGGACACCGGGGAGCTGTTTTTT.

The genes are TRBV19 and TRBJ2-3, with 9 bases that match TRBD2. CDR3 length: 15 residues. The V gene end was trimmed by 1 base and the J gene end by 4 bases; junction bases not matched to a gene: 3. Germline CDR1 LNHDA, CDR2 SQIVND (reference sequence). The CDR3, as DNA: TGTGCCAGTAGTATAGCGGCGGGAGGGCCAGATACGCAGTATTTT. It translates to CASSIAAGGPDTQYF.

The J gene is TRBJ2-7, the V gene TRBV21-1; TRBD2, the D gene given by the table, was not confirmed from the DNA. TRBV21-1 is flagged as a pseudogene. This CDR3 has 14 residues. CDR3: CANQLSSRGYEQYF. The CDR3, as DNA: TGTGCCAACCAACTTTCTAGCCGGGGGTACGAGCAGTACTTC.

Concerning this clone itself: Germline and junction disagree at one end, which may indicate a read error. V usage is TRBV4-2 and J usage is TRBJ2-1; D is undetermined. This CDR3 spans 11 amino acids. Per the germline V gene, CDR1 is LGHNA and CDR2 is YNFKEQ. The CDR3 DNA sequence: TGTGCCAGCAGCCCCTATAATGAGCAGTTCTTC. Translating it yields CASSPYNEQFF.

The gene calls are TRBV6-5 and TRBJ2-1, with 8 bases fitting TRBD1. CDR1 is MNHEY and CDR2 is SVGAGI in the germline V gene. CDR3 length: 13 amino acids. V was clipped by 10 bases and J by 2 bases; unmatched bases: 4. The CDR3 DNA is TGTGCCACACGACAGGGGCCCTACAATGAGCAGTTCTTC. It specifies CATRQGPYNEQFF.

This chain uses TRBV5-1 with TRBJ2-2; D uncertain. The V gene's germline CDR1 is SGHRS and CDR2 YFSETQ. The CDR3 has 11 residues. The germline V and J ends were trimmed by 9 bases and 0 bases, with 3 bases remaining between them. The CDR3 reads CATANTGELFF. In DNA form, the CDR3 reads TGCGCCACCGCGAACACCGGGGAGCTGTTTTTT. Full variable domain (rest looked up from reference TRBV5-1 and TRBJ2-2): KAGVTQTPRYLIKTRGQQVTLSCSPISGHRSVSWYQQTPGQGLQFLFEYFSETQRNKGNFPGRFSGRQFSNSRSEMNVSTLELGDSALYLCATANTGELFFGEGSRLTVL.

V and J are TRBV6-5 and TRBJ2-1, with TRBD1 as a possible D gene (5 bases). There are 14 residues in the CDR3. V was shortened by 0 bases and J by 7 bases, with 10 bases between the two germline ends. Germline V gene sequence: CDR1 MNHEY, CDR2 SVGAGI. CDR3 in amino acids: CASSYSAAGNEQFF. The CDR3 region has the DNA TGTGCCAGCAGTTACTCAGCTGCAGGGAATGAGCAGTTCTTC.

Comments on this clone: One end of the junction varies from germline; a read error may be responsible. This chain uses TRBV7-9 with TRBJ2-1; D may be TRBD2 (6 bases). Germline-derived CDR1 and CDR2 are SEHNR and FQNEAQ (reference sequence). This CDR3 has 13 amino acids. The CDR3 region has the DNA TGTGCCAGCAGCCTTGGGGACTTTAAAGTTAGGATCTTC. It encodes CASSLGDFKVRIF.

The V gene is TRBV5-4, the J gene TRBJ2-1, with 9 bases lining up with TRBD2. Trimming cost V 4 bases and J 0 bases; bases outside gene matches: 8. The CDR3 has 17 residues. Germline V gene sequence: CDR1 SGHNT, CDR2 YYREEE (reference sequence). The CDR3 sequence is CASSPGASGNSYNEQFF. In DNA, the CDR3 is TGTGCCAGCAGCCCTGGGGCTAGCGGGAACTCCTACAATGAGCAGTTCTTC.

This sequence joins TRBV27 and TRBJ2-5; TRBD2 aligns across 12 bases. CDR1 is MNHEY and CDR2 is SMNVEV in the germline V gene (reference sequence). CDR3 length equals 14 residues. Trimming at V came to 2 bases and at J to 5 bases, leaving 0 bases not matched to a gene. The CDR3 reads CASSLGTSGETQYF. The CDR3 DNA sequence: TGTGCCAGCAGTTTAGGGACTAGCGGGGAGACCCAGTACTTC.

In DNA form, the CDR3 reads TGTGCCAGCAGGTGGGACAGTCAAGTCCATAATTCACCCCTCCACTTT. This codes for CASRWDSQVHNSPLHF. The chain recombines TRBV2 with TRBJ1-6, with 7 bases identical to TRBD1. V was clipped by 6 bases and J by 5 bases; unmatched bases: 10. The CDR3 is made up of 16 amino acids. Germline loops: CDR1 SNHLY, CDR2 FYNNEI.

This rearrangement joins TRBV5-6 to TRBJ2-7; possibly TRBD2 for D (5 bases). V lost 4 bases, J lost 5 bases, and 7 bases lay in between. This CDR3 is built from 11 residues. In germline, CDR1 is SGHDT, CDR2 YYEEEE. CDR3: CASSISDEQYF. DNA of the CDR3: TGTGCCAGCAGCATTAGCGACGAGCAGTACTTC.

The chain joins TRBV19 to TRBJ1-4, with a weak D call TRBD1 (5 bases). Germline values: CDR1 LNHDA, CDR2 SQIVND (reference sequence). The length of the CDR3 is 13 residues. The V end was cut by 10 bases, the J end by 6 bases, with 15 bases between. The CDR3, as DNA: TGTGCCACCTCGGAGGGGTTGTATGAAAAACTGTTTTTT. Its translation: CATSEGLYEKLFF.

The chain uses TRBV2 and TRBJ2-1; 13 nucleotides line up with TRBD2. This CDR3 has 15 amino acids. Per the germline V gene, CDR1 is SNHLY and CDR2 is FYNNEI. After removal of 8 bases from V and 4 bases from J, the junction contained 5 bases not matched to a gene. CDR3 sequence: CASGGLAGMYNEQFF. The DNA for the CDR3 is TGTGCCAGCGGGGGACTAGCGGGGATGTACAATGAGCAGTTCTTC.

CDR3 protein: CATRQGPAYEQYF. The DNA for the CDR3 is TGCGCCACGAGACAGGGGCCAGCCTACGAGCAGTACTTC. This chain uses TRBV5-1 with TRBJ2-7; 8 bases match TRBD1. Germline values: CDR1 SGHRS, CDR2 YFSETQ. The CDR3 totals 13 residues. Unmatched junction bases numbered 7, after V lost 9 bases and J lost 2 bases.

V and J are TRBV30 and TRBJ1-1; D gene unclear. The V gene lost 2 bases and the J gene lost 6 bases, with 13 bases spanning the gap. The length of the CDR3 is 13 residues. Germline CDR1 GTSNPN, CDR2 SVGIG (reference sequence). CDR3 in DNA: TGTGCCTGGAGTCCTGGATCCGGGGCTGAAGCTTTCTTT. It encodes CAWSPGSGAEAFF.